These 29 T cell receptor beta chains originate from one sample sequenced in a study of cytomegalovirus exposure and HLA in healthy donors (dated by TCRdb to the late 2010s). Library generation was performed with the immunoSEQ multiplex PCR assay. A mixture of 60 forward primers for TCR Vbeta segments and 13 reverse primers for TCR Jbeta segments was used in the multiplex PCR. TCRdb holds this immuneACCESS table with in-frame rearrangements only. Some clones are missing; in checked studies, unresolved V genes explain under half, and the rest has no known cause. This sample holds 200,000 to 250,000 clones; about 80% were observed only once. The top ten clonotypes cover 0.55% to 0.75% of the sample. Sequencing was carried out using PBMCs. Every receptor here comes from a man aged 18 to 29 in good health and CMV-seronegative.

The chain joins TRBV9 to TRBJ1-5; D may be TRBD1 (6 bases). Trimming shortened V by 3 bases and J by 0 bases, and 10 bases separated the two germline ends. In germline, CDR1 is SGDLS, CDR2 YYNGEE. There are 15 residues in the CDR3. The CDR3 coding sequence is TGTGCCAGCAGCGCGGGGACAAGTAGCAATCAGCCCCAGCATTTT. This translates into CASSAGTSSNQPQHF.

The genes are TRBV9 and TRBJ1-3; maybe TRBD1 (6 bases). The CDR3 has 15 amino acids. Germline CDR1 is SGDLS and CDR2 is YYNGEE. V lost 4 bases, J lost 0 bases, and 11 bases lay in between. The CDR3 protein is CASSIRGSSGNTIYF. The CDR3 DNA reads TGTGCCAGCAGCATTAGGGGGAGCTCTGGAAACACCATATATTTT. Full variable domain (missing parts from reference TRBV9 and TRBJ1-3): DSGVTQTPKHLITATGQRVTLRCSPRSGDLSVYWYQQSLDQGLQFLIQYYNGEERAKGNILERFSAQQFPDLHSELNLSSLELGDSALYFCASSIRGSSGNTIYFGEGSWLTVV.

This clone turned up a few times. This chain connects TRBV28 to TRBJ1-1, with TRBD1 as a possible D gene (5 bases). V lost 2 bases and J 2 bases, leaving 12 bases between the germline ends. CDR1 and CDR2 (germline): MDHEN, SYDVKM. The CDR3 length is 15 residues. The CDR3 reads CASSLGPRVNTEAFF. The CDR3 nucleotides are TGTGCCAGCAGTTTAGGCCCCAGGGTAAACACTGAAGCTTTCTTT.

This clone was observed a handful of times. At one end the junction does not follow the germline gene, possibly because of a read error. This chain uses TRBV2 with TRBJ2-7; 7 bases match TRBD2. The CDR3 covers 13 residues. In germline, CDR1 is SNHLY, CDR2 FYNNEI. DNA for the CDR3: TGTGCCAGCAAGAGCGGGACTAAATACGACCCGAACTTC. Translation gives CASKSGTKYDPNF.

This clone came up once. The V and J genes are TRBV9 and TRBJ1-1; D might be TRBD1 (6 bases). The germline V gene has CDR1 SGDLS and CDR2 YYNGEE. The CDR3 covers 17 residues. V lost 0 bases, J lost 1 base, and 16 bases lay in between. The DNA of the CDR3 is TGTGCCAGCAGCGTAGCTTCAGGGGAAGAGAAGAACACTGAAGCTTTCTTT. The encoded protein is CASSVASGEEKNTEAFF.

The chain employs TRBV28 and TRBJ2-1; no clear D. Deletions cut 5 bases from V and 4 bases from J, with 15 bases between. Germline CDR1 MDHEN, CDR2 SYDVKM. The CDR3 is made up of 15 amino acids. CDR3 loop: CASSVLANLYNEQFF. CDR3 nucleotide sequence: TGTGCCAGCAGTGTTTTAGCCAACCTATACAATGAGCAGTTCTTC.

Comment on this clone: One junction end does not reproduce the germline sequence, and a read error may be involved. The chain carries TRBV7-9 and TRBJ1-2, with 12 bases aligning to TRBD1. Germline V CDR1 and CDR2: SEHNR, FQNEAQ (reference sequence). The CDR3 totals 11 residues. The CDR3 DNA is TGTTCCAGCAGCTCGGGACAGGGGGCCAGCTTC. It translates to CSSSSGQGASF.

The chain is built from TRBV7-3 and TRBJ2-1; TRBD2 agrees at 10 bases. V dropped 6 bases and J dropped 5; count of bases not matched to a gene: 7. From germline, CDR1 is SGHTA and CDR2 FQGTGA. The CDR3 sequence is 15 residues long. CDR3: CASRPSGSSHNEQFF. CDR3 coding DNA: TGTGCCAGCAGGCCTAGCGGGAGTAGCCACAATGAGCAGTTCTTC.

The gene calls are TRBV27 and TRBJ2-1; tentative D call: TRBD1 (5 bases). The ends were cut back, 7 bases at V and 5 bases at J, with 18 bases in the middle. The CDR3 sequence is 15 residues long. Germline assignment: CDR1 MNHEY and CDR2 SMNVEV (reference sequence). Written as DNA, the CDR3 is TGTGCCAGCAATCAGGGTGGGGTTTGGAACAATGAGCAGTTCTTC. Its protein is CASNQGGVWNNEQFF.

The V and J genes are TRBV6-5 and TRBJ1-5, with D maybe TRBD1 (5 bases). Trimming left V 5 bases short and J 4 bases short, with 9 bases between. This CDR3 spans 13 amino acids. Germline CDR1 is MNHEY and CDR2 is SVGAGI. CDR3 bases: TGTGCCAGCAGTGATCAGGGTAATCAGCCCCAGCATTTT. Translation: CASSDQGNQPQHF.

The CDR3, as DNA: TGCGCCAGCAGCCCGCCCGGGGGAAGCTACACCTTC. Translated, it gives CASSPPGGSYTF. V is TRBV5-1 and J is TRBJ1-2; TRBD1 is a possible D gene (5 bases). Trimming took off 4 bases at V and 9 bases at J, with 13 bases between the two ends. In germline, CDR1 is SGHRS, CDR2 YFSETQ. CDR3 length equals 12 residues. Full variable domain (outside the CDR3, taken from reference TRBV5-1 and TRBJ1-2): KAGVTQTPRYLIKTRGQQVTLSCSPISGHRSVSWYQQTPGQGLQFLFEYFSETQRNKGNFPGRFSGRQFSNSRSEMNVSTLELGDSALYLCASSPPGGSYTFGSGTRLTVV.

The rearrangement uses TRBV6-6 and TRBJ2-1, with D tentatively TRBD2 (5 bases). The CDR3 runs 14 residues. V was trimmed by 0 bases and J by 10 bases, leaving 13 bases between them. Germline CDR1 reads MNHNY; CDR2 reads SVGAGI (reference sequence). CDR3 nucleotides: TGTGCCAGCAGTTACTCGAAGGGAGTGCGCGAGCAGTTCTTC. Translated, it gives CASSYSKGVREQFF.

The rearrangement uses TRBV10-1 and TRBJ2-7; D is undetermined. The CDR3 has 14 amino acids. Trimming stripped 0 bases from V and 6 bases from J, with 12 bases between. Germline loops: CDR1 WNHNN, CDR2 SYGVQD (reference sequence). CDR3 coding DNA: TGCGCCAGCAGTGAGTCGTACGGTCTCCCCGAGCAGTACTTC. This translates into CASSESYGLPEQYF.

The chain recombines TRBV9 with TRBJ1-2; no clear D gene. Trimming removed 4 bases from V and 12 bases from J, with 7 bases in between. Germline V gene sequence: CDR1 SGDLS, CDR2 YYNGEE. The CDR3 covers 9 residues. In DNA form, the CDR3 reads TGTGCCAGCAGCCCGCGGGACACCTTC. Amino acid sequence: CASSPRDTF. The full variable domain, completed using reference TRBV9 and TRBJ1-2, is DSGVTQTPKHLITATGQRVTLRCSPRSGDLSVYWYQQSLDQGLQFLIQYYNGEERAKGNILERFSAQQFPDLHSELNLSSLELGDSALYFCASSPRDTFGSGTRLTVV.

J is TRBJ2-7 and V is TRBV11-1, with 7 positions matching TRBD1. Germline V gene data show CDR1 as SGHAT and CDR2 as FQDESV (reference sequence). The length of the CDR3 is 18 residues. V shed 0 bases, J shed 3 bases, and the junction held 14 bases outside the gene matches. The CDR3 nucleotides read TGTGCCAGCAGCTTAGCGTGGGGAAGGCAGGGGGAAAACTACGAGCAGTACTTC. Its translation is CASSLAWGRQGENYEQYF.

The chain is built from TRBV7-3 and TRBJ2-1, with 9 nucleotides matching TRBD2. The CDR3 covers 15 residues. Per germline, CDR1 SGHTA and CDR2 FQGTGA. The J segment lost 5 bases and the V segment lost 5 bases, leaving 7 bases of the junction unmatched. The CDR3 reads CASSLSGTSNNEQFF. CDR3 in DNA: TGTGCCAGCAGCCTTTCCGGGACTAGCAACAATGAGCAGTTCTTC. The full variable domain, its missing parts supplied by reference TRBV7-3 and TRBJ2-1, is GAGVSQTPSNKVTEKGKYVELRCDPISGHTALYWYRQSLGQGPEFLIYFQGTGAADDSGLPNDRFFAVRPEGSVSTLKIQRTERGDSAVYLCASSLSGTSNNEQFFGPGTRLTVL.

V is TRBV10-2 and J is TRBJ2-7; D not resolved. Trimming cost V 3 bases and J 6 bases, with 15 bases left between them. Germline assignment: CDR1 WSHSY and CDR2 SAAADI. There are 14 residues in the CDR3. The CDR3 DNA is TGCGCCAGCAGTGATGGTCTACCCCCATCCGAGCAGTACTTC. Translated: CASSDGLPPSEQYF.

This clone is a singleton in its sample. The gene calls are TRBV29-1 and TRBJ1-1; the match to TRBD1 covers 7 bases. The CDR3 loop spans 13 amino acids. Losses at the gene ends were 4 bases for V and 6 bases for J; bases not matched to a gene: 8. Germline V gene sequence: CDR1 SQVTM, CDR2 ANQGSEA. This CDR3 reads CSVVLQGVPEAFF. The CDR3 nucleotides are TGCAGCGTTGTCCTCCAGGGGGTGCCTGAAGCTTTCTTT.

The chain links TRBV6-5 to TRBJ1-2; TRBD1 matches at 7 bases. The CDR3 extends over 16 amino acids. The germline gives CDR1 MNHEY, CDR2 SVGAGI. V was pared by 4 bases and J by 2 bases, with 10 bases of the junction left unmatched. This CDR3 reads CASSSHTGTANYGYTF. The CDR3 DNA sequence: TGTGCCAGCAGTTCTCATACCGGGACAGCAAACTATGGCTACACCTTC.

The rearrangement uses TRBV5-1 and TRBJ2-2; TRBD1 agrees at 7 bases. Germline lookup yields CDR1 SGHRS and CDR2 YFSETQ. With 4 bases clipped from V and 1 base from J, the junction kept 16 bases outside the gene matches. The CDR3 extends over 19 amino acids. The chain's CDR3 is CASSQTRGTADMNTGELFF. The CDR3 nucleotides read TGCGCCAGCAGCCAAACCCGAGGGACAGCAGATATGAACACCGGGGAGCTGTTTTTT. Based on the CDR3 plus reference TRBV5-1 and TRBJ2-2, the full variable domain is KAGVTQTPRYLIKTRGQQVTLSCSPISGHRSVSWYQQTPGQGLQFLFEYFSETQRNKGNFPGRFSGRQFSNSRSEMNVSTLELGDSALYLCASSQTRGTADMNTGELFFGEGSRLTVL.

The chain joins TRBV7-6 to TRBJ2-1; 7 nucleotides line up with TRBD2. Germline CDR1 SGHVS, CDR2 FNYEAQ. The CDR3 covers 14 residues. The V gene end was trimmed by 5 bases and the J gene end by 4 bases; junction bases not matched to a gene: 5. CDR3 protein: CASSGRAGYNEQFF. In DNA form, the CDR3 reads TGTGCCAGCAGCGGGAGGGCCGGTTACAATGAGCAGTTCTTC.

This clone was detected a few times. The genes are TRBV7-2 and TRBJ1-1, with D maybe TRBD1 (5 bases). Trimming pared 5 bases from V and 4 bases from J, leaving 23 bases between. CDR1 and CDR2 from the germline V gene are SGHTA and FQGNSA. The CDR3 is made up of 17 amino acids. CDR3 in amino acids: CASSAQAMGGGGTEAFF. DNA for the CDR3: TGTGCCAGCAGCGCTCAGGCAATGGGCGGCGGGGGCACTGAAGCTTTCTTT.

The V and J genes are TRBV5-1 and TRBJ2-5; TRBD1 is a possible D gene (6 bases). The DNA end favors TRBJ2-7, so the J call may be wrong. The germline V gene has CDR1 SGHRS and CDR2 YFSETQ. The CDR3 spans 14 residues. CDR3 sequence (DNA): TGCGCCAGCAGCTTAAGGGGGACCGACTACGAGCAGTACTTC. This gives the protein CASSLRGTDYEQYF.

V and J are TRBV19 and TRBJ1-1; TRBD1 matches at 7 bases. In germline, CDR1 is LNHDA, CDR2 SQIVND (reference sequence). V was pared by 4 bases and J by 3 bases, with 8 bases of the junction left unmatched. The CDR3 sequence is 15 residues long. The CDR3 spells CASSTWTGGDTEAFF. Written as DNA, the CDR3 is TGTGCCAGTAGTACCTGGACAGGCGGCGACACTGAAGCTTTCTTT.

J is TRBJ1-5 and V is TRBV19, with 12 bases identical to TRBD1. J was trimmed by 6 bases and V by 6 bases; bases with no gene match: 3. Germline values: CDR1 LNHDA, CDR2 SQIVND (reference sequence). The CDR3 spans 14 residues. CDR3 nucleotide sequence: TGTGCCAGTAGGGGACAGGGGGCACGTCAGCCCCAGCATTTT. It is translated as CASRGQGARQPQHF.

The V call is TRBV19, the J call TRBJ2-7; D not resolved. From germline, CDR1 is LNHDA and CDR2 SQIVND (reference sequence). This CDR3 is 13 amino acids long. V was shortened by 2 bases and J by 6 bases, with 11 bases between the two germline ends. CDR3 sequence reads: CASSIIHGGEQYF. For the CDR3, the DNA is TGTGCCAGTAGTATAATCCACGGCGGCGAGCAGTACTTC.

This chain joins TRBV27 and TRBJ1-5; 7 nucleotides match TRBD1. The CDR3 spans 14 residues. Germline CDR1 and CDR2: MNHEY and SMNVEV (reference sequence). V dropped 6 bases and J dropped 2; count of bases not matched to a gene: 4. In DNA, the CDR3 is TGTGCCAGCAGCTCCGGGACAGGCAATCAGCCCCAGCATTTT. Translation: CASSSGTGNQPQHF.

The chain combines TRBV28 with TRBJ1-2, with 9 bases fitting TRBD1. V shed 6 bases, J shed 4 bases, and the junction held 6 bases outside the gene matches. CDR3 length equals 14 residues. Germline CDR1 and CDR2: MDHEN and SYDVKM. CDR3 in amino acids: CASRTGGMVYGYTF. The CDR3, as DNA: TGTGCCAGCAGAACAGGGGGCATGGTCTATGGCTACACCTTC.

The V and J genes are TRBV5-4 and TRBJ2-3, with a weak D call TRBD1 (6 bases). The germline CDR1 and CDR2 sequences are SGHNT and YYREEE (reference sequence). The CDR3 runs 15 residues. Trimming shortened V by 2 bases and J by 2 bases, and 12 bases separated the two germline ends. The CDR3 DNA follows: TGTGCCAGCAGCTTCTCGGGACACATCACAGATACGCAGTATTTT. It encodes CASSFSGHITDTQYF. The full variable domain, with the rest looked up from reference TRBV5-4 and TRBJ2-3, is ETGVTQSPTHLIKTRGQQVTLRCSSQSGHNTVSWYQQALGQGPQFIFQYYREEENGRGNFPPRFSGLQFPNYSSELNVNALELDDSALYLCASSFSGHITDTQYFGPGTRLTVL.